These 21 T cell receptor beta chains originate from one sample sequenced in a study of cytomegalovirus exposure and HLA in healthy donors. The PCR ran on 60 Vbeta and 13 Jbeta primers. Repertoires were generated with immunoSEQ multiplex PCR, while TCRdb's copy carries only in-frame clones and drops some. The table has some 210,000 clones, about 83% seen once. What was sequenced was PBMCs. These receptor sequences come from a woman in her fifties or sixties in good health and CMV-seropositive.

J is TRBJ1-1 and V is TRBV19, with TRBD1 matching 7 bases. Germline lookup yields CDR1 LNHDA and CDR2 SQIVND (reference sequence). J gave up 4 bases and V 2 bases, and 10 bases lay outside the gene matches. This CDR3 is built from 16 residues. CDR3 nucleotide sequence: TGTGCCAGTAGTATAATGCAGGGGGGTCGGGGCACTGAAGCTTTCTTT. This encodes CASSIMQGGRGTEAFF.

The CDR3 bases are TGTGCCAGCATGCGGGGGAACTCCTACAATGAGCAGTTCTTC. It specifies CASMRGNSYNEQFF. V is TRBV2 and J is TRBJ2-1, with 7 bases identical to TRBD2. The CDR3 consists of 14 residues. With 7 bases clipped from V and 0 bases from J, the junction kept 3 bases outside the gene matches. Germline loops: CDR1 SNHLY, CDR2 FYNNEI.

The chain recombines TRBV25-1 with TRBJ1-1, with D possibly TRBD1 on 5 matching bases. Germline V CDR1 and CDR2: MGHDK, SYGVNS. This CDR3 is 13 amino acids long. V dropped 2 bases and J dropped 7 bases, with 11 bases sitting between them. Written as DNA, the CDR3 is TGTGCCAGCAGTGAAGGCAGGGAGGGTGAAGCTTTCTTT. Amino acids: CASSEGREGEAFF.

This chain connects TRBV6-4 to TRBJ2-2; no clear D. Germline CDR1 and CDR2: MRHNA and SNTAGT. The CDR3 runs 15 residues. Trimming left V 8 bases short and J 5 bases short, with 18 bases between. CDR3 sequence reads: CASPRPLGATGELFF. The DNA of the CDR3 is TGTGCCAGCCCCAGGCCCTTGGGCGCGACCGGGGAGCTGTTTTTT.

The chain joins TRBV28 to TRBJ2-7; a possible D gene is TRBD2 (6 bases). V lost 2 bases and J lost 13, with 15 bases in between. Germline V gene data show CDR1 as MDHEN and CDR2 as SYDVKM. CDR3 length: 12 residues. The CDR3 DNA reads as TGTGCCAGCAGTTTAAGCGGGCGGATTGCTTACTTC. Translated, it gives CASSLSGRIAYF.

The rearrangement joins TRBV7-2 to TRBJ2-5; TRBD2 aligns across 7 bases. Losses at the gene ends were 3 bases for V and 1 base for J; bases not matched to a gene: 5. Germline loops: CDR1 SGHTA, CDR2 FQGNSA. CDR3 length: 15 amino acids. This CDR3 is CASSFAGTTQETQYF. The CDR3 nucleotides are TGTGCCAGCAGCTTCGCCGGGACTACCCAAGAGACCCAGTACTTC.

CDR3 coding DNA: TGTGCCACCAGCCAATCGGCCGGGGAGCTGTTTTTT. Protein sequence: CATSQSAGELFF. The rearrangement links TRBV15 to TRBJ2-2; D not certain. With 5 bases removed from V and 6 bases from J, the gap between germline ends came to 7 bases. The CDR3 runs to 12 residues. Germline lookup yields CDR1 LNHNV and CDR2 YYDKDF (reference sequence).

Note on this clone: The same CDR3 can be traced to other DNA sequences in this sample. CDR3 residues: CASSRTGVNTEAFF. The CDR3 DNA is TGTGCCAGCTCTCGGACAGGGGTGAACACTGAAGCTTTCTTT. The chain has TRBV18 and TRBJ1-1, with 9 bases matching TRBD1. The germline V gene encodes CDR1 KGHSH and CDR2 LQKENI. V lost 6 bases to trimming and J lost 0 bases; unmatched junction nucleotides: 2. There are 14 residues in the CDR3.

CDR3 in amino acids: CATSRNPPRNGEKLFF. The CDR3 bases are TGTGCCACCAGCAGAAACCCCCCCAGGAACGGTGAAAAACTGTTTTTT. The chain uses TRBV15 and TRBJ1-4, with D unresolved. Germline CDR1 LNHNV, CDR2 YYDKDF (reference sequence). The length of the CDR3 is 16 residues. V was clipped by 2 bases and J by 7 bases, with 17 bases between them.

Only a few counts were recorded for this clone. The chain is built from TRBV7-9 and TRBJ1-2; D is uncertain. Trimming cost V 7 bases and J 8 bases, with 17 bases left between them. CDR3 length: 13 residues. Germline V gene lookup returns CDR1 SEHNR and CDR2 FQNEAQ (reference sequence). CDR3 protein: CASNDARMEGYTF. The CDR3 DNA sequence: TGTGCCAGCAATGACGCCAGGATGGAAGGCTACACCTTC.

The chain combines TRBV29-1 with TRBJ2-2; D might be TRBD1 (6 bases). Per the germline V gene, CDR1 is SQVTM and CDR2 is ANQGSEA. The V gene lost 5 bases and the J gene lost 0 bases, with 7 bases spanning the gap. There are 13 residues in the CDR3. CDR3 amino acids: CSVRTANTGELFF. As DNA, the CDR3 is TGCAGCGTTCGGACAGCGAACACCGGGGAGCTGTTTTTT.

The V call is TRBV5-6, the J call TRBJ2-1; D gene unclear. The CDR3 is 16 amino acids. From germline, CDR1 is SGHDT and CDR2 YYEEEE. Deletions cut 0 bases from V and 0 bases from J, with 10 bases between. CDR3 in amino acids: CASSLVGVSSYNEQFF. In nucleotides, the CDR3 is TGTGCCAGCAGCTTGGTGGGCGTTAGCTCCTACAATGAGCAGTTCTTC.

This clone showed up just once. The genes are TRBV28 and TRBJ1-1; 7 bases match TRBD1. The junction had 18 bases not matched to a gene; V was cut back by 8 bases and J by 3 bases. The CDR3 is made up of 17 amino acids. CDR1 is MDHEN, CDR2 SYDVKM, per germline. CDR3 coding DNA: TGTGCCAGCGTTGATCCTAGGGGTAGGGGGCGCGACACTGAAGCTTTCTTT. Residues: CASVDPRGRGRDTEAFF.

This sequence joins TRBV6-6 and TRBJ2-7; tentative D call: TRBD1 (6 bases). Trimming pared 6 bases from V and 0 bases from J, leaving 15 bases between. This CDR3 contains 15 residues. CDR1 is MNHNY and CDR2 is SVGAGI in the germline V gene (reference sequence). The CDR3 DNA follows: TGTGCCAGCAGCCGGACAGACTTAGCCTCCTACGAGCAGTACTTC. Its translation: CASSRTDLASYEQYF.

This rearrangement joins TRBV5-1 to TRBJ1-3, with D unresolved. The CDR3 has 14 amino acids. Looked up from germline, CDR1 is SGHRS and CDR2 is YFSETQ. V dropped 2 bases and J dropped 0 bases, with 6 bases sitting between them. CDR3 residues: CASSFGVSGNTIYF. The CDR3 nucleotides read TGCGCCAGCAGCTTCGGGGTCTCTGGAAACACCATATATTTT.

The chain links TRBV27 to TRBJ2-1, with D possibly being TRBD2 (5 bases). The V gene lost 7 bases and the J gene lost 0 bases, with 19 bases spanning the gap. CDR3 length: 17 amino acids. Germline loops: CDR1 MNHEY, CDR2 SMNVEV (reference sequence). The CDR3 spells CASIHIGEMGSYNEQFF. DNA for the CDR3: TGTGCCAGCATCCATATCGGGGAGATGGGCTCCTACAATGAGCAGTTCTTC.

This clone was seen more than once but under ten times. The rearrangement uses TRBV28 and TRBJ2-2, with D perhaps matching TRBD1 (6 bases). V lost 5 bases and J lost 4, with 17 bases in between. Germline values: CDR1 MDHEN, CDR2 SYDVKM. The CDR3 is 16 amino acids. CDR3: CASSPIPQGFTGELFF. CDR3 DNA: TGTGCCAGCAGTCCGATTCCCCAGGGGTTCACCGGGGAGCTGTTTTTT. Drawing the rest from reference TRBV28 and TRBJ2-2, the complete variable domain is DVKVTQSSRYLVKRTGEKVFLECVQDMDHENMFWYRQDPGLGLRLIYFSYDVKMKEKGDIPEGYSVSREKKERFSLILESASTNQTSMYLCASSPIPQGFTGELFFGEGSRLTVL.

The rearrangement joins TRBV15 to TRBJ1-5; D is unclear. Germline loops: CDR1 LNHNV, CDR2 YYDKDF (reference sequence). Trimming took off 8 bases at V and 5 bases at J, with 10 bases between the two ends. The CDR3 sequence is 12 residues long. In DNA, the CDR3 is TGTGCCACCGAGGGTGAATATCAGCCCCAGCATTTT. Protein product: CATEGEYQPQHF. The full variable domain, rest sourced from reference TRBV15 and TRBJ1-5, is DAMVIQNPRYQVTQFGKPVTLSCSQTLNHNVMYWYQQKSSQAPKLLFHYYDKDFNNEADTPDNFQSRRPNTSFCFLDIRSPGLGDTAMYLCATEGEYQPQHFGDGTRLSIL.

The V gene is TRBV5-1, the J gene TRBJ1-1, with no clear D. The CDR3 is made up of 15 amino acids. Deletions cut 0 bases from V and 8 bases from J, with 17 bases between. From germline, CDR1 is SGHRS and CDR2 YFSETQ. In nucleotides, the CDR3 is TGCGCCAGCAGCTTGGTTGCGACGCCGAGGGCAGAAGCTTTCTTT. It specifies CASSLVATPRAEAFF. Full variable domain (outside the CDR3, taken from reference TRBV5-1 and TRBJ1-1): KAGVTQTPRYLIKTRGQQVTLSCSPISGHRSVSWYQQTPGQGLQFLFEYFSETQRNKGNFPGRFSGRQFSNSRSEMNVSTLELGDSALYLCASSLVATPRAEAFFGQGTRLTVV.

The chain carries TRBV28 and TRBJ1-1, with TRBD1 matching over 7 bases. Germline values: CDR1 MDHEN, CDR2 SYDVKM. With 3 bases clipped from V and 2 bases from J, the junction kept 3 bases outside the gene matches. The CDR3 extends over 14 amino acids. In DNA, the CDR3 is TGTGCCAGCAGTTTGGGACAGAGAAACACTGAAGCTTTCTTT. This encodes CASSLGQRNTEAFF.

The rearrangement uses TRBV4-1 and TRBJ2-1; 8 nucleotides align to TRBD1. The V gene end was trimmed by 4 bases and the J gene end by 7 bases; junction bases not matched to a gene: 9. This CDR3 has 15 residues. From germline, CDR1 is MGHRA and CDR2 YSYEKL. CDR3 nucleotides: TGCGCCAGCAGCCCAGTCCGGGACAGGTCTAATGAGCAGTTCTTC. The encoded protein is CASSPVRDRSNEQFF.